Described below is a single T cell receptor (beta chain) sequence and its context. Its antigen is not identified. This sample was included in a study of long-term antiretroviral therapy in people with HIV. Survey-level immunoSEQ v3.0 assays were run. Profiled with immunoSEQ multiplex PCR; TCRdb holds only in-frame clones, not every one. Of about 33,000 clones listed, roughly 96% are singletons. Broader study findings: After ART, diversity increased yet remained lower than transplant donor controls.

The V gene's germline CDR1 is SNHLY and CDR2 FYNNEI. Deletions cut 7 bases from V and 5 bases from J, with 21 bases between. This CDR3 spans 15 amino acids. Every HIV-positive participant received treatment in the United States. The rearrangement uses TRBV2 and TRBJ2-7; possibly TRBD2 for D (6 bases). This specimen consisted of unsorted PBMCs, obtained 6.5 to 6.6 years after starting antiretroviral therapy. The TCR comes from a man younger than 45 with HIV. The CDR3, as DNA: TGTGCCAGCACCACCGGACCGGGACTCGAAAACGAGCAGTACTTC. Amino acids: CASTTGPGLENEQYF.